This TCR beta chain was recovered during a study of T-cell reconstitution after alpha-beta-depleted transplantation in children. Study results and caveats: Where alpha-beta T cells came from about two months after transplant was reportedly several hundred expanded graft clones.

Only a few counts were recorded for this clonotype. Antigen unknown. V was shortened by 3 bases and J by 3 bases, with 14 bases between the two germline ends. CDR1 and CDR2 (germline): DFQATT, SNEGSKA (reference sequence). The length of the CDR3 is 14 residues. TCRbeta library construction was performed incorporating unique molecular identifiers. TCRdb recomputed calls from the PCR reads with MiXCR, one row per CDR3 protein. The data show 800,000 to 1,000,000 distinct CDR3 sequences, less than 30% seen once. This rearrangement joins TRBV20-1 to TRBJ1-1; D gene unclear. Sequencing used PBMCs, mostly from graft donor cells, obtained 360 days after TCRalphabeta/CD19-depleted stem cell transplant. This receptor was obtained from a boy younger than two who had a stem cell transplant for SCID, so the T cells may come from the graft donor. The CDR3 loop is CSARTVTWDTEAFF. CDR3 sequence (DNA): TGCAGTGCTAGGACCGTCACGTGGGACACTGAAGCTTTCTTT.